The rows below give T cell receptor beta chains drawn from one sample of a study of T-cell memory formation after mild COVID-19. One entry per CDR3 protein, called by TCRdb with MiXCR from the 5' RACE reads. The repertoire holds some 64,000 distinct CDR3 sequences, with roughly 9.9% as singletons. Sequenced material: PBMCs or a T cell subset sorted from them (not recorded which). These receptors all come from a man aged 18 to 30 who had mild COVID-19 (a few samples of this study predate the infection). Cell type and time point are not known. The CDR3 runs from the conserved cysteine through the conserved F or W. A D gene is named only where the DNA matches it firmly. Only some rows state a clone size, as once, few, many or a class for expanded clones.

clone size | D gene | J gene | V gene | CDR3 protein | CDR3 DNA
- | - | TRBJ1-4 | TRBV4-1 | CASTGRRHEKLFF | TGCGCCAGCACAGGACGACGGCATGAAAAACTGTTTTTT
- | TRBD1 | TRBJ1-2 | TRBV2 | CASSTPGTGINYGYTF | TGTGCCAGCAGTACACCCGGGACAGGGATTAACTATGGCTACACCTTC
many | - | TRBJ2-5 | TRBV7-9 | CASSLGSRETQYF | TGTGCCAGCAGCTTAGGCTCTAGAGAGACCCAGTACTTC
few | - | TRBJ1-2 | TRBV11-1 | CASSFLGASYGYTF | TGTGCCAGCAGCTTTTTGGGGGCAAGCTATGGCTACACCTTC
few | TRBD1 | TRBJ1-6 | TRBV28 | CASRPGTGGYSPLHF | TGTGCCAGCAGACCTGGGACAGGTGGATATTCACCCCTCCACTTT
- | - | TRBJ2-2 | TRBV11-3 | CASSFGTTNTGELFF | TGTGCCAGCAGCTTCGGGACAACCAACACCGGGGAGCTGTTTTTT
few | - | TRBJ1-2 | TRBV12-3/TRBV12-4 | CASSSGSSSYGYTF | TGTGCCAGCAGTTCGGGCTCAAGCAGCTATGGCTACACCTTC
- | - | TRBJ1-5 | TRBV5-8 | CASSLYRYSNQPKHF | TGTGCCAGCAGCTTGTACAGATATAGCAATCAGCCCAAGCATTTT
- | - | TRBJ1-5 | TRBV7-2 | CASSLDENQPQHF | TGTGCCAGCAGCTTAGACGAGAATCAGCCCCAGCATTTT
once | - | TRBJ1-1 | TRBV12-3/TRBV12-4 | CASSLLGALGTEAFF | TGTGCCAGCAGTTTGTTGGGGGCTCTGGGCACTGAAGCTTTCTTT
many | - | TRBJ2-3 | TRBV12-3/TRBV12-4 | CASSFEPSNTQYF | TGTGCCAGCAGTTTTGAACCTTCCAATACGCAGTATTTT
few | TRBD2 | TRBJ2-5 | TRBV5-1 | CASSPHGGGQETQYF | TGCGCCAGCAGCCCTCACGGGGGGGGGCAAGAGACCCAGTACTTC
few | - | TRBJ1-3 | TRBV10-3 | CAISAPGGTQPGNTIYF | TGTGCCATCAGTGCCCCTGGGGGAACTCAGCCTGGAAACACCATATATTTT
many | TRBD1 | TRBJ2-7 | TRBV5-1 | CASSLDGTGGREQYF | TGCGCCAGCAGCTTGGACGGGACAGGGGGCCGCGAGCAGTACTTC
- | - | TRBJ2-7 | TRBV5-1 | CASSLGDFTSYEQYF | TGCGCCAGCAGCTTGGGCGACTTCACCTCCTACGAGCAGTACTTC
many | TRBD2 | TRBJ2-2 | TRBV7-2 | CASRGGSGGAAGELFF | TGTGCCAGCAGGGGAGGTAGCGGGGGGGCGGCCGGGGAGCTGTTTTTT
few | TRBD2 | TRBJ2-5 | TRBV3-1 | CASSLLGEGETQYF | TGTGCCAGCAGCCTCCTCGGGGAGGGCGAGACCCAGTACTTC